The rows below give T cell receptor beta chains drawn from one sample of a study of blood T cell repertoires in COVID-19. The assay was immunoSEQ multiplex PCR, and TCRdb's table has in-frame clones only and misses some. The data show about 49,000 clones, with 85% to 90% seen just once and less than 2.5% held by the top ten. The sequenced sample was peripheral blood. The source is a woman of 80 years or more with COVID-19, enrolled during active disease. CDR3s include the opening cysteine and the closing phenylalanine or tryptophan. Fields, in order: J gene, V gene, clone size, D gene, CDR3 DNA, CDR3 protein. The D gene is left open where the match is weak. The size field is filled for only some rows; it gives once, few, many or a size class.

J gene: TRBJ1-1
V gene: TRBV7-9
clone size: once
D gene: .
CDR3 DNA: TGTGCCAGCAGACGGGAACCTGGGACTGAAGCTTTCTTT
CDR3 protein: CASRREPGTEAFF

J gene: TRBJ2-1
V gene: TRBV27
clone size: .
D gene: TRBD2
CDR3 DNA: TGTGCCAGCAGTTTAATGGGGACTAGCGGGAGAAATGGGTACAATGAGCAGTTCTTC
CDR3 protein: CASSLMGTSGRNGYNEQFF

J gene: TRBJ2-5
V gene: TRBV11-1
clone size: medium-sized
D gene: .
CDR3 DNA: TGTGCCAGCAGCTTAGGAGTGTCTTTCAAGGAGACCCAGTACTTC
CDR3 protein: CASSLGVSFKETQYF

J gene: TRBJ2-7
V gene: TRBV7-9
clone size: few
D gene: .
CDR3 DNA: TGTGCCAGCAGCCAGGCAAGTACGGAGCAGTACTTC
CDR3 protein: CASSQASTEQYF

J gene: TRBJ1-2
V gene: TRBV6-5
clone size: .
D gene: TRBD1
CDR3 DNA: TGTGCCAGCAGAAGGGGACAGTCATCTAACTATGGCTACACCTTC
CDR3 protein: CASRRGQSSNYGYTF

J gene: TRBJ1-1
V gene: TRBV5-4
clone size: .
D gene: .
CDR3 DNA: TGTGCCAGCAGCTTGGTAGGGGAGGGCACTGAAGCTTTCTTT
CDR3 protein: CASSLVGEGTEAFF

J gene: TRBJ1-1
V gene: TRBV3-1/TRBV3-2
clone size: .
D gene: .
CDR3 DNA: TGTGCCAGCAGCCAAGATTGGGCAGGGTCTAACACTGAAGCTTTCTTT
CDR3 protein: CASSQDWAGSNTEAFF

J gene: TRBJ1-5
V gene: TRBV28
clone size: .
D gene: TRBD1
CDR3 DNA: TGTGCCAGCAGTACCACCCCCGGGACAGGGGGGGTCAATCAGCCCCAGCATTTT
CDR3 protein: CASSTTPGTGGVNQPQHF

J gene: TRBJ2-7
V gene: TRBV4-1
clone size: .
D gene: .
CDR3 DNA: TGCGCCAGCAGCGCTTCAACGAGCCCCTTCTACGAGCAGTACTTC
CDR3 protein: CASSASTSPFYEQYF

J gene: TRBJ1-6
V gene: TRBV28
clone size: .
D gene: .
CDR3 DNA: TGTGCCAGCAGTTTAGAGGGTGGAGGTAATGCGGGATCACCCCTCCACTTT
CDR3 protein: CASSLEGGGNAGSPLHF

J gene: TRBJ2-7
V gene: TRBV7-2
clone size: .
D gene: .
CDR3 DNA: TGTGCCAGCAGCTTAGATGCGGGCGAGCAGTACTTC
CDR3 protein: CASSLDAGEQYF

J gene: TRBJ1-5
V gene: TRBV7-9
clone size: few
D gene: .
CDR3 DNA: TGTGCCAGTAGTGAAGGGGGAGGGAGCAATCAGCCCCAGCATTTT
CDR3 protein: CASSEGGGSNQPQHF

J gene: TRBJ2-2
V gene: TRBV18
clone size: .
D gene: .
CDR3 DNA: TGTGCCAGCTCACCACTCTCGTCTAGCCGGGGGACCGGGGAGCTGTTTTTT
CDR3 protein: CASSPLSSSRGTGELFF

J gene: TRBJ2-4
V gene: TRBV15
clone size: .
D gene: TRBD2
CDR3 DNA: TGTGCCACCAGCAGACGTTTTACTAGCGGGAGTGTCAAAAACATTCAGTACTTC
CDR3 protein: CATSRRFTSGSVKNIQYF

J gene: TRBJ1-1
V gene: TRBV5-8
clone size: .
D gene: .
CDR3 DNA: TGTGCCAGCAGCTTGGGGGGCATAAACACTGAAGCTTTCTTT
CDR3 protein: CASSLGGINTEAFF

J gene: TRBJ2-2
V gene: TRBV7-8
clone size: .
D gene: TRBD2
CDR3 DNA: TGTGCCAGCAGCCCACAACTAGCGGGAGTTCCCGGGGAGCTGTTTTTT
CDR3 protein: CASSPQLAGVPGELFF

J gene: TRBJ1-2
V gene: TRBV27
clone size: .
D gene: TRBD1
CDR3 DNA: TGTGCCAGCAGTCAAACAGGGGTTCAGGGCTACACCTTC
CDR3 protein: CASSQTGVQGYTF

J gene: TRBJ1-3
V gene: TRBV5-1
clone size: .
D gene: .
CDR3 DNA: TGCGCCAGCAGCTTACAGGGAAACACCATATATTTT
CDR3 protein: CASSLQGNTIYF

J gene: TRBJ2-1
V gene: TRBV5-1
clone size: once
D gene: .
CDR3 DNA: TGCGCCAGCAGCTTGAATCCAGGGGAGTACAATGAGCAGTTCTTC
CDR3 protein: CASSLNPGEYNEQFF

J gene: TRBJ2-7
V gene: TRBV27
clone size: .
D gene: TRBD1
CDR3 DNA: TGTGCCAGCGGATATTGGGACAGGCGGCCCGACGAGCAGTACTTC
CDR3 protein: CASGYWDRRPDEQYF

J gene: TRBJ1-2
V gene: TRBV27
clone size: .
D gene: TRBD1
CDR3 DNA: TGTGCCAGCAGTACCAGGGGGACCGGTGGTCCCTACGGCTACACCTTC
CDR3 protein: CASSTRGTGGPYGYTF

J gene: TRBJ2-5
V gene: TRBV14
clone size: .
D gene: .
CDR3 DNA: TGTGCCAGCAGCCAAGTCGACACGGGCGGGGAGACCCAGTACTTC
CDR3 protein: CASSQVDTGGETQYF

J gene: TRBJ1-2
V gene: TRBV30
clone size: .
D gene: TRBD1
CDR3 DNA: TGTGCCTGGGGGAAATGGACAGGCTATGGCTACACCTTC
CDR3 protein: CAWGKWTGYGYTF

J gene: TRBJ2-5
V gene: TRBV7-2
clone size: once
D gene: .
CDR3 DNA: TGTGCCAGCAGCTTAGGACAATGGGAGACCCAGTACTTC
CDR3 protein: CASSLGQWETQYF

J gene: TRBJ2-5
V gene: TRBV5-1
clone size: .
D gene: .
CDR3 DNA: TGCGCCAGCAGCTTTGGTAGCCAGGAGACCCAGTACTTC
CDR3 protein: CASSFGSQETQYF